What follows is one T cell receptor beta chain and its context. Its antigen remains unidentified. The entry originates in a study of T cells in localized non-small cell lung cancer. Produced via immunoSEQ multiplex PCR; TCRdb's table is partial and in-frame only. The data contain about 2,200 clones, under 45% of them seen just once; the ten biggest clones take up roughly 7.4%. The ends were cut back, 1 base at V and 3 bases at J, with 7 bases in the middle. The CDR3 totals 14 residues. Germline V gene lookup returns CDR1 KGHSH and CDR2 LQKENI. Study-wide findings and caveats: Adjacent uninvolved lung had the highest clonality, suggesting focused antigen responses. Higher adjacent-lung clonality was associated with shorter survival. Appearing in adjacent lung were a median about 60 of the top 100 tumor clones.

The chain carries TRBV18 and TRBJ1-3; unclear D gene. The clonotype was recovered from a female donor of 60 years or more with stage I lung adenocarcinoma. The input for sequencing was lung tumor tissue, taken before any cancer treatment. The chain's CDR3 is CASSPQGLGNTIYF. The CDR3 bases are TGTGCCAGCTCACCACAAGGACTTGGAAACACCATATATTTT.